The clone carrying this T cell receptor beta chain was detected only once. The antigen is not known. Of the isolated RNA, all was reverse transcribed, and so the sequenced material was expressed TCRB transcripts. Assay used: immunoSEQ multiplex PCR; TCRdb lists only in-frame clones, some missing. The table lists fewer than 350,000 clones, 14% to 15% of them singletons. Germline CDR1 reads MDHEN; CDR2 reads SYDVKM. The CDR3 covers 14 residues. J was trimmed by 2 bases and V by 7 bases; bases with no gene match: 7. The data belong to a study of beta chain features in type 1 diabetes. Study-wide points: Researchers report that Type 1 diabetes patients had moderately but significantly shorter TCRB CDR3s across all four CD4+ subsets.

The clonotype originates from a young man with type 1 diabetes. The J gene is TRBJ2-5, the V gene TRBV28; 7 nucleotides agree with TRBD2. The sample taken for sequencing was naive CD4+ T cells from blood. This CDR3 reads CASTNWGGQETQYF. In DNA, the CDR3 is TGTGCCAGCACCAATTGGGGGGGGCAAGAGACCCAGTACTTC.